The 17 T cell receptor beta chains reported below all come from one sample, sequenced in a study of read filtering for tumor transcriptome and immune sequencing. From roughly 390 ng of RNA, a library with molecular barcoded alpha/delta and beta/gamma adaptors was made. One entry per CDR3 protein, called by TCRdb with MiXCR from the reads. The sample yields 50,000 to 65,000 distinct CDR3 sequences, 15% to 20% seen once. The sample was a population of CD138-negative cells sorted from bone marrow. The source is a donor aged 40 or over with multiple myeloma.

Notes on this clonotype: This may be a read error: a much more frequent sequence differs by one nucleotide. The chain recombines TRBV5-1 with TRBJ2-5; tentative D call: TRBD2 (5 bases). Germline V gene sequence: CDR1 SGHRS, CDR2 YFSETQ. The CDR3 has 17 residues. DNA for the CDR3: TGCGCCAGCAGCCCCGGAACCTGGCGTGGGAGCCAAGAGTCCCAGTACTTC. Amino acids: CASSPGTWRGSQESQYF.

The sample holds many counts of this clonotype. The chain uses TRBV28 and TRBJ2-4; D uncertain. The CDR3 has 16 residues. Germline V lookup: CDR1 MDHEN, CDR2 SYDVKM. V was pared by 3 bases and J by 0 bases, with 12 bases between. The CDR3 loop reads CASSFGAVVAKNIQYF. The CDR3, as DNA: TGTGCCAGCAGTTTCGGAGCTGTCGTAGCCAAAAACATTCAGTACTTC. Complete variable domain (other parts from reference TRBV28 and TRBJ2-4): DVKVTQSSRYLVKRTGEKVFLECVQDMDHENMFWYRQDPGLGLRLIYFSYDVKMKEKGDIPEGYSVSREKKERFSLILESASTNQTSMYLCASSFGAVVAKNIQYFGAGTRLSVL.

This rearrangement joins TRBV6-2 or TRBV6-3 to TRBJ2-5; D possibly corresponds to TRBD1 (5 bases). Trimming pared 6 bases from V and 4 bases from J, leaving 18 bases between. Germline CDR1 MNHEY, CDR2 SVGEGT. The CDR3 spans 15 residues. The CDR3 sequence: CASSQSGQGLETQYF. The CDR3 nucleotides read TGTGCCAGCAGCCAGTCGGGCCAGGGTTTAGAGACCCAGTACTTC.

This clonotype was counted ten times or more. The rearrangement uses TRBV20-1 and TRBJ2-2, with D unclear. V shed 3 bases and J shed 4 bases, with 6 bases lying between them. Germline assignment: CDR1 DFQATT and CDR2 SNEGSKA (reference sequence). The CDR3 extends over 12 amino acids. CDR3 in DNA: TGCAGTGCTAGTAAGGGCACCGGGGAGCTGTTTTTT. It yields the protein CSASKGTGELFF.

With respect to this clonotype: Because it lacks the conserved phenylalanine or tryptophan at the end, this CDR3 is likely a read error. The gene calls are TRBV5-1 and TRBJ2-5; 9 bases match TRBD1. Germline lookup yields CDR1 SGHRS and CDR2 YFSETQ. The CDR3 contains 17 residues. CDR3 in amino acids: CASRSGAGTGIQETQYI. The CDR3, as DNA: TGTGCCAGCAGAAGCGGCGCCGGGACAGGGATCCAAGAGACCCAGTACATC.

In its sample, this clonotype was seen many times. CDR3 amino acids: CASSLEPGADTEAFF. The CDR3 nucleotides read TGCGCCAGCAGCTTGGAACCAGGGGCGGACACTGAAGCTTTCTTT. This chain links TRBV5-1 with TRBJ1-1; tentative D call: TRBD1 (6 bases). Per germline, CDR1 SGHRS and CDR2 YFSETQ. The CDR3 is 15 residues long. Trimming left V 0 bases short and J 3 bases short, with 12 bases between. The full variable domain, its missing parts supplied by reference TRBV5-1 and TRBJ1-1, is KAGVTQTPRYLIKTRGQQVTLSCSPISGHRSVSWYQQTPGQGLQFLFEYFSETQRNKGNFPGRFSGRQFSNSRSEMNVSTLELGDSALYLCASSLEPGADTEAFFGQGTRLTVV.

This clonotype was counted only a few times. This may be a read error, as it is one base from a much larger clone. The chain has TRBV4-2 and TRBJ2-1; 7 nucleotides line up with TRBD2. Looked up from germline, CDR1 is LGHNA and CDR2 is YNFKEQ. The CDR3 sequence is 16 residues long. Trimming cost V 0 bases and J 5 bases; bases outside gene matches: 7. The CDR3 here is CASSQETGGPHNEQFF. CDR3 bases: TGTGCCAGCAGCCAAGAAACGGGAGGACCCCACAATGAGCAGTTCTTC.

This clonotype has ten or more counts. The chain joins TRBV5-1 to TRBJ2-1, with 7 bases aligning to TRBD2. The CDR3 length is 16 residues. V shed 2 bases, J shed 4 bases, and the junction held 9 bases outside the gene matches. Germline CDR1 is SGHRS and CDR2 is YFSETQ. CDR3 loop: CASSFPSSGEYNEQFF. The DNA for the CDR3 is TGCGCCAGCAGCTTTCCTTCCAGCGGGGAGTACAATGAGCAGTTCTTC.

This clonotype occurred many times. The rearrangement joins TRBV14 to TRBJ2-5; D possibly corresponds to TRBD2 (5 bases). Trimming shortened V by 1 base and J by 5 bases, and 11 bases separated the two germline ends. The germline V gene has CDR1 SGHDN and CDR2 FVKESK. The CDR3 consists of 14 residues. The CDR3 loop reads CASSQVRGWETQYF. CDR3 coding DNA: TGTGCCAGCAGCCAAGTACGGGGATGGGAGACCCAGTACTTC.

This clonotype was seen more than once but under ten times. The rearrangement uses TRBV7-9 and TRBJ2-1, with 9 bases lining up with TRBD2. The CDR3 consists of 16 residues. Germline trimming cut 6 bases from V and 4 bases from J; bases unmatched to any gene: 10. The germline gives CDR1 SEHNR, CDR2 FQNEAQ (reference sequence). The CDR3 bases are TGTGCCAGCAGGTACAGCGGGGGGCCTCCTTACAATGAGCAGTTCTTC. Translation: CASRYSGGPPYNEQFF.

In the case of this clonotype: With a much larger clone just one base away, this may be a read error. This rearrangement joins TRBV30 to TRBJ1-1, with unresolved D. CDR1 is GTSNPN and CDR2 is SVGIG in the germline V gene (reference sequence). The CDR3 sequence is 14 residues long. The CDR3 sequence is CAWSVLGLSTEASF. DNA for the CDR3: TGTGCCTGGAGTGTATTGGGTCTCAGCACTGAAGCTTCCTTT.

The J gene is TRBJ1-1, the V gene TRBV28; the D is unclear. The CDR3 is 14 amino acids. Germline values: CDR1 MDHEN, CDR2 SYDVKM. Trimming stripped 3 bases from V and 1 base from J, with 9 bases between. This CDR3 reads CASSLMARNTEAFF. In DNA, the CDR3 is TGTGCCAGCAGTTTGATGGCTCGGAACACTGAAGCTTTCTTT. Full variable domain (rest looked up from reference TRBV28 and TRBJ1-1): DVKVTQSSRYLVKRTGEKVFLECVQDMDHENMFWYRQDPGLGLRLIYFSYDVKMKEKGDIPEGYSVSREKKERFSLILESASTNQTSMYLCASSLMARNTEAFFGQGTRLTVV.

This clonotype came up many times. A much larger clone differs by one base, so this may be a read error. The V and J genes are TRBV6-5 and TRBJ1-1; D gene uncertain. The germline V gene has CDR1 MNHEY and CDR2 SVGAGI. Trimming pared 6 bases from V and 4 bases from J, leaving 6 bases between. This CDR3 region has 11 residues. The CDR3 loop is CASSRATEAFF. The CDR3, as DNA: TGTGCCAGCAGCCGGGCCACTGAAGCTTTCTTT.

This clonotype was recorded many times. This chain links TRBV29-1 with TRBJ2-2; D is tentatively TRBD1 or TRBD2 (5 bases each). CDR1 and CDR2 (germline): SQVTM, ANQGSEA. The CDR3 covers 14 residues. The ends were cut back, 4 bases at V and 4 bases at J, with 13 bases in the middle. CDR3 nucleotide sequence: TGCAGCGTTGGGTCGGGGCCGGGCACCGGGGAGCTGTTTTTT. Translated, it gives CSVGSGPGTGELFF.

This chain connects TRBV4-2 to TRBJ1-5; no clear D. The CDR3 spans 18 residues. V was cut by 4 bases and J by 0 bases, with 19 bases left in between. CDR1 LGHNA and CDR2 YNFKEQ come from the germline V gene. The CDR3 coding sequence is TGTGCCAGCAGCCCCCAGGTAGGCAACAGTTATAGCAATCAGCCCCAGCATTTT. This sequence encodes CASSPQVGNSYSNQPQHF.

This clonotype was picked up many times. The J gene is TRBJ2-3, the V gene TRBV5-1, with D hard to call. CDR1 and CDR2 (germline): SGHRS, YFSETQ. Between the trimmed V and J ends, which lost 4 bases and 1 base, there was a span of 16 bases. This CDR3 is built from 16 residues. As DNA, the CDR3 is TGCGCCAGCAGCCCAGAAGGGCGTCGGGGCACAGATACGCAGTATTTT. Translated, it gives CASSPEGRRGTDTQYF.

This clonotype was seen ten or more times. The rearrangement joins TRBV6-2 or TRBV6-3 to TRBJ1-1; 7 bases are shared with TRBD1. V lost 5 bases to trimming and J lost 8 bases; unmatched junction nucleotides: 14. In germline, CDR1 is MNHEY, CDR2 SVGEGT. The CDR3 is 15 amino acids. CDR3 DNA sequence: TGTGCCAGCAGTCCTACCAGGGGGGCGCCTTCCGAAGCTTTCTTT. This codes for CASSPTRGAPSEAFF.